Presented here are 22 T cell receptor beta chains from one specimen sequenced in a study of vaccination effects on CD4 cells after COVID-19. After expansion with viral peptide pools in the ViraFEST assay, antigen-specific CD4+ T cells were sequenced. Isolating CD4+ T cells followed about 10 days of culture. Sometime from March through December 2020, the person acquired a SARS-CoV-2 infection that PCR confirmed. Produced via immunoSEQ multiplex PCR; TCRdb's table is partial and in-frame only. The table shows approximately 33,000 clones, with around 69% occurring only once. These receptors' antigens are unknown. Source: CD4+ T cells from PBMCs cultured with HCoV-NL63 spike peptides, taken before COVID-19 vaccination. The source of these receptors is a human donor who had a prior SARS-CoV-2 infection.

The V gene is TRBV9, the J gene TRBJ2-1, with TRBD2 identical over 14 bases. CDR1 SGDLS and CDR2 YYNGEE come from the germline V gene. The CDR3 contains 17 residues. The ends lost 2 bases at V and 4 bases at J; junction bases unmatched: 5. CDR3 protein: CASSVGTSGGQYNEQFF. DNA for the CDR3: TGTGCCAGCAGCGTGGGGACTAGCGGGGGACAATACAATGAGCAGTTCTTC.

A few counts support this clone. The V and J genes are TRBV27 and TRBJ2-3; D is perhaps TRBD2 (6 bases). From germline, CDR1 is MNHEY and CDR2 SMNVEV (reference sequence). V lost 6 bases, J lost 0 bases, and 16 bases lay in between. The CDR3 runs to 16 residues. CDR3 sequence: CASRYMGGDSTDTQYF. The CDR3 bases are TGTGCCAGCAGATACATGGGGGGTGATAGCACAGATACGCAGTATTTT.

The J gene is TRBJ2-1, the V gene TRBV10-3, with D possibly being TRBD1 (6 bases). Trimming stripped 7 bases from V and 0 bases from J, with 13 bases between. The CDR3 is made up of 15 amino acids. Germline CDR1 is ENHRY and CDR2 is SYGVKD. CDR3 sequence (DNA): TGTGCCATCAATCAGGGGCTGAGCTCCTACAATGAGCAGTTCTTC. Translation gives CAINQGLSSYNEQFF.

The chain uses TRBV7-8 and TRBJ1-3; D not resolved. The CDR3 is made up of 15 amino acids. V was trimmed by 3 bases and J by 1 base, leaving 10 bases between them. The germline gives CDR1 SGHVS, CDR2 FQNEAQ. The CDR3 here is CASSLQAISGNTIYF. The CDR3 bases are TGTGCCAGCAGCTTGCAGGCGATTTCTGGAAACACCATATATTTT. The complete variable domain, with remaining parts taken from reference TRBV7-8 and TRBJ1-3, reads GAGVSQSPRYKVAKRGQDVALRCDPISGHVSLFWYQQALGQGPEFLTYFQNEAQLDKSGLPSDRFFAERPEGSVSTLKIQRTQQEDSAVYLCASSLQAISGNTIYFGEGSWLTVV.

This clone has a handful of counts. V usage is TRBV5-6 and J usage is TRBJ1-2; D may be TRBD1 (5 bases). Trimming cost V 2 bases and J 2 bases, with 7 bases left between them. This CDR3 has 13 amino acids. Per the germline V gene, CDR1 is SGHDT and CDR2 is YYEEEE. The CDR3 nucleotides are TGTGCCAGCAGCTTAAGACAGAACTATGGCTACACCTTC. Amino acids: CASSLRQNYGYTF.

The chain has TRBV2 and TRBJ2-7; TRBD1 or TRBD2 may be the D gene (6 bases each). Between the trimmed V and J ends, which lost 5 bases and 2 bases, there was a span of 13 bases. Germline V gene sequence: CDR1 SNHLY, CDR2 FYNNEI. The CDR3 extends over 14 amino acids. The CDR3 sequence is CASSRGDFAYEQYF. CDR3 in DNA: TGTGCCAGCAGTAGGGGGGACTTCGCCTACGAGCAGTACTTC.

The chain's CDR3 is CASSLVVAGGVYGYTF. Written as DNA, the CDR3 is TGTGCCAGCAGCTTAGTTGTGGCAGGGGGCGTCTATGGCTACACCTTC. J is TRBJ1-2 and V is TRBV11-2; the match to TRBD1 covers 8 bases. The CDR3 loop spans 16 amino acids. CDR1 is SGHAT and CDR2 is FQNNGV in the germline V gene. The J segment lost 4 bases and the V segment lost 1 base, leaving 8 bases of the junction unmatched.

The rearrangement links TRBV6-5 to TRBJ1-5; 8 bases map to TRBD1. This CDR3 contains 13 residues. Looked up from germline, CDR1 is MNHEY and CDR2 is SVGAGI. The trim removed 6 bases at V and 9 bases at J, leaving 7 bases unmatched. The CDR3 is CASRPGQGGPQHF. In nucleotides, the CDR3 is TGTGCCAGCAGACCCGGACAGGGAGGGCCCCAGCATTTT.

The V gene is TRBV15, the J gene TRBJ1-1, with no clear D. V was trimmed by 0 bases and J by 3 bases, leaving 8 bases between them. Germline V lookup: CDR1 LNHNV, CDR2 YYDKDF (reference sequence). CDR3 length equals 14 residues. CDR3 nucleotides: TGTGCCACCAGCAGAGATAAGGGTCACACTGAAGCTTTCTTT. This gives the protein CATSRDKGHTEAFF.

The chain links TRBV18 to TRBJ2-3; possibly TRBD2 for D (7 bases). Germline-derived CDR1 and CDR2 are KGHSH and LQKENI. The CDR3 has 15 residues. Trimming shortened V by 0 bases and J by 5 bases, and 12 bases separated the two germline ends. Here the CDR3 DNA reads TGTGCCAGCTCACCACCGTCGGGGGGCGAAGATACGCAGTATTTT. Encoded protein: CASSPPSGGEDTQYF.

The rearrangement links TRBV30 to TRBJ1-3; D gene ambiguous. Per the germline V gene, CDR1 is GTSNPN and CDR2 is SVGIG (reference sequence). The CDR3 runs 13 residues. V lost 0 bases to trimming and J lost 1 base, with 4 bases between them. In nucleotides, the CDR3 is TGTGCCTGGAGTGTAAATTCTGGAAACACCATATATTTT. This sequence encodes CAWSVNSGNTIYF.

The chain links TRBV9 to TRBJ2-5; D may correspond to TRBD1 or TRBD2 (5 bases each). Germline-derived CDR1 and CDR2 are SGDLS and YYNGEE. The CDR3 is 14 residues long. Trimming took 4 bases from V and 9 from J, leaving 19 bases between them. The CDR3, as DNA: TGTGCCAGCAGCCCCGAAGGGGTGGGCGGGTCCCAGTACTTC. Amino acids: CASSPEGVGGSQYF.

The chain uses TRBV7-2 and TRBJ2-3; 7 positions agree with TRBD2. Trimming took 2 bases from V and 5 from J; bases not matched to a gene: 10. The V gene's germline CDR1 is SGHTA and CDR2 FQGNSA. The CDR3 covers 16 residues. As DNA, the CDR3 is TGTGCCAGCAGCTTATTTGCGGGAGTCGGGGGAGATACGCAGTATTTT. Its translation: CASSLFAGVGGDTQYF.

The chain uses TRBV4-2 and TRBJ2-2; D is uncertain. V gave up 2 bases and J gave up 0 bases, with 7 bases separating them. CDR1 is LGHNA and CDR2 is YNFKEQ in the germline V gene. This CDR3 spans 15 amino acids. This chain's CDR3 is CASSQIPANTGELFF. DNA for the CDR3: TGTGCCAGCAGCCAAATTCCGGCGAACACCGGGGAGCTGTTTTTT.

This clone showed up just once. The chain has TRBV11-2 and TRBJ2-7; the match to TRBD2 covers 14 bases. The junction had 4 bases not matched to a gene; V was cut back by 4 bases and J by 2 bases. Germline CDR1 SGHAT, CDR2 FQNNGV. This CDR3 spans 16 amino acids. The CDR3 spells CASSSPTSGGAYEQYF. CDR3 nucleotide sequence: TGTGCCAGCAGCTCCCCGACTAGCGGGGGGGCCTACGAGCAGTACTTC.

DNA for the CDR3: TGTGCCATCAGTGGGGAGGCAGGGGCCCTGTACACCTTC. Translation gives CAISGEAGALYTF. The rearrangement joins TRBV10-3 to TRBJ1-2, with D perhaps matching TRBD1 (6 bases). Germline CDR1 ENHRY, CDR2 SYGVKD. V lost 4 bases and J lost 11, with 17 bases in between. The CDR3 length is 13 residues.

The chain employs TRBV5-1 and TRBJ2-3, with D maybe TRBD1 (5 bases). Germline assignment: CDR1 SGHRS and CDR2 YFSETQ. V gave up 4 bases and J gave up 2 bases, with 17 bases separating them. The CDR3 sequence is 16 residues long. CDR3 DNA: TGCGCCAGCAGCCTGGGTGTGCCAGGGTACACAGATACGCAGTATTTT. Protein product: CASSLGVPGYTDTQYF.

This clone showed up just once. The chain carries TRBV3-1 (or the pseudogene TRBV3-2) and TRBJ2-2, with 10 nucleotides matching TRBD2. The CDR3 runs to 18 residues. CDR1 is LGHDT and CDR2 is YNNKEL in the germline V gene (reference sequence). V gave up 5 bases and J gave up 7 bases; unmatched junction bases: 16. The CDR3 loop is CASSSQGLAGALYGELFF. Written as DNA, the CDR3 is TGTGCCAGCAGCTCCCAAGGTCTAGCGGGGGCACTTTACGGGGAGCTGTTTTTT.

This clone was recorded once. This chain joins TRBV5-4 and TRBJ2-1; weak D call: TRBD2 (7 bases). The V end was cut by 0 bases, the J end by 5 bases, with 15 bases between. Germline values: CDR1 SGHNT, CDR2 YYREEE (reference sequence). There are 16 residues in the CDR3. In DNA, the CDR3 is TGTGCCAGCAGCTTGGGCGCGGGGGCCTTGAACAATGAGCAGTTCTTC. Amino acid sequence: CASSLGAGALNNEQFF.

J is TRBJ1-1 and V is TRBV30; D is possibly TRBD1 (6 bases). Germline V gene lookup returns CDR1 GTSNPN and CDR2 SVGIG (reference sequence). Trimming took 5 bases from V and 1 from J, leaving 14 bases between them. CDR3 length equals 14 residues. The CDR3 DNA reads TGTGCCTGGGGTATGACAGGAGAGAACACTGAAGCTTTCTTT. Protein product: CAWGMTGENTEAFF.

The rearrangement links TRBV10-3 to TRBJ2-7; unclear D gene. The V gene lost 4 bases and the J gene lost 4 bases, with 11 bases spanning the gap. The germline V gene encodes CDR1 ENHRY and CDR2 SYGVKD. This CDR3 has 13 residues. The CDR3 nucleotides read TGTGCCATCAGTGGCCGCGAACTATACGAGCAGTACTTC. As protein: CAISGRELYEQYF.

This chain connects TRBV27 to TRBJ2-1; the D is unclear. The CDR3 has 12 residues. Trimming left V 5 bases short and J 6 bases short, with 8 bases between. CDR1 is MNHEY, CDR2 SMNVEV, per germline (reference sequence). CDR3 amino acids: CASSPHTNEQFF. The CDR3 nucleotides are TGTGCCAGCAGTCCTCACACCAATGAGCAGTTCTTC.